Shown below are 21 T cell receptor beta chains from a single sample sequenced in a study of blood T cell repertoires in COVID-19. Assay: immunoSEQ multiplex PCR; the TCRdb copy retains only in-frame clones and omits some. The sample shows some 250,000 clones, around 85% of them seen only once. Sequenced sample: peripheral blood. Every receptor here comes from a woman aged 30 to 39 who had recovered from COVID-19.

This chain uses TRBV5-6 with TRBJ2-1; 7 bases agree with TRBD2. The CDR3 sequence is 14 residues long. Germline-derived CDR1 and CDR2 are SGHDT and YYEEEE. The J segment lost 4 bases and the V segment lost 6 bases, leaving 7 bases of the junction unmatched. In DNA form, the CDR3 reads TGTGCCAGCACCCTGGTCGGGGGGTACAATGAGCAGTTCTTC. Translation gives CASTLVGGYNEQFF.

The chain carries TRBV5-4 and TRBJ1-2; D call uncertain. Looked up from germline, CDR1 is SGHNT and CDR2 is YYREEE (reference sequence). The CDR3 loop spans 11 amino acids. Trimming pared 4 bases from V and 7 bases from J, leaving 8 bases between. CDR3 residues: CASSPGTGYTF. As DNA, the CDR3 is TGTGCCAGCAGCCCAGGAACTGGCTACACCTTC.

This chain uses TRBV6-5 with TRBJ1-5; 7 nucleotides align to TRBD1. The CDR3 length is 15 residues. In germline, CDR1 is MNHEY, CDR2 SVGAGI. V gave up 10 bases and J gave up 0 bases; unmatched junction bases: 9. CDR3 bases: TGTGCCACGGACAGGCCGACTTATAGCAATCAGCCCCAGCATTTT. It specifies CATDRPTYSNQPQHF.

The gene calls are TRBV4-3 and TRBJ2-6, with TRBD1 matching 7 bases. The V gene's germline CDR1 is LGHNA and CDR2 YSLEER. V lost 5 bases, J lost 0 bases, and 7 bases stayed unmatched. This CDR3 is built from 17 residues. The CDR3 nucleotides are TGCGCCAGCAGCTCCGATGGGGACAGCTCTGGGGCCAACGTCCTGACTTTC. Translated, it gives CASSSDGDSSGANVLTF.

This clone was detected a few times. Here the CDR3 reads CASSPQGVGSPLHF. The CDR3 nucleotides read TGTGCCAGCAGTCCCCAGGGGGTGGGTTCACCCCTCCACTTT. The chain couples TRBV28 to TRBJ1-6; 7 bases line up with TRBD1. V lost 5 bases, J lost 9 bases, and 7 bases stayed unmatched. Germline lookup yields CDR1 MDHEN and CDR2 SYDVKM. The CDR3 covers 14 residues.

The rearrangement links TRBV2 to TRBJ2-7, with TRBD1 matching 11 bases. J lost 6 bases, V lost 8 bases, and 6 bases had no gene match. The CDR3 length is 13 residues. Looked up from germline, CDR1 is SNHLY and CDR2 is FYNNEI. CDR3 protein: CASAGQGVFEQYF. The DNA for the CDR3 is TGTGCCAGCGCGGGACAGGGGGTTTTCGAGCAGTACTTC.

CDR3 sequence (DNA): TGTGCCAGCAGAGTAGACAGGGCTGTAGGAGAAGATACGCAGTATTTT. Its translation: CASRVDRAVGEDTQYF. The chain is built from TRBV27 and TRBJ2-3; 7 nucleotides align to TRBD1. This CDR3 has 16 residues. With V trimmed by 6 bases and J by 5 bases, 14 bases remained unmatched. The germline CDR1 and CDR2 sequences are MNHEY and SMNVEV (reference sequence).

The chain combines TRBV6-2 or TRBV6-3 with TRBJ2-1; unclear D gene. Trimming pared 5 bases from V and 4 bases from J, leaving 6 bases between. The CDR3 spans 12 residues. Looked up from germline, CDR1 is MNHEY and CDR2 is SVGEGT. The CDR3 DNA reads as TGTGCCAGCAGTGCCCTATACAATGAGCAGTTCTTC. It codes for CASSALYNEQFF.

J is TRBJ2-5 and V is TRBV30, with 7 bases fitting TRBD2. Germline trimming cut 1 base from V and 3 bases from J; bases unmatched to any gene: 5. The CDR3 has 14 residues. Germline CDR1 GTSNPN, CDR2 SVGIG (reference sequence). This CDR3 reads CAWSGIGREETQYF. In DNA, the CDR3 is TGTGCCTGGAGTGGGATAGGGAGGGAAGAGACCCAGTACTTC.

The rearrangement uses TRBV5-5 and TRBJ2-1; D is unclear. This CDR3 has 14 residues. Germline CDR1 reads SGHKS; CDR2 reads YYEKEE (reference sequence). Deletions cut 4 bases from V and 0 bases from J, with 8 bases between. CDR3 DNA sequence: TGTGCCAGCAGCAGAGAAAGCTCCTACAATGAGCAGTTCTTC. Translated, it gives CASSRESSYNEQFF.

This sequence joins TRBV14 and TRBJ1-6; tentative D call: TRBD1 (6 bases). The V gene's germline CDR1 is SGHDN and CDR2 FVKESK. V lost 4 bases and J 9 bases, leaving 10 bases between the germline ends. The CDR3 extends over 13 amino acids. CDR3 loop: CASSPTGSSPLHF. Here the CDR3 DNA reads TGTGCCAGCAGCCCAACAGGGAGTTCACCCCTCCACTTT.

The chain uses TRBV5-4 and TRBJ2-3; 11 nucleotides agree with TRBD2. Germline values: CDR1 SGHNT, CDR2 YYREEE (reference sequence). With V trimmed by 0 bases and J by 4 bases, 4 bases remained unmatched. The CDR3 loop spans 16 amino acids. For the CDR3, the DNA is TGTGCCAGCAGCTTGGAGCTAGCGGGGGGCGCAGATACGCAGTATTTT. It specifies CASSLELAGGADTQYF.

The gene calls are TRBV7-9 and TRBJ2-1, with 8 bases lining up with TRBD2. The CDR3 spans 16 residues. Per the germline V gene, CDR1 is SEHNR and CDR2 is FQNEAQ (reference sequence). Losses at the gene ends were 1 base for V and 6 bases for J; bases not matched to a gene: 8. DNA of the CDR3: TGTGCCAGCAGCTTAGACCTCGGGGGGGCCTCCAATGAGCAGTTCTTC. It translates to CASSLDLGGASNEQFF.

J is TRBJ2-1 and V is TRBV30; TRBD1 aligns across 7 bases. V gave up 0 bases and J gave up 3 bases; unmatched junction bases: 5. This CDR3 spans 15 amino acids. Germline V CDR1 and CDR2: GTSNPN, SVGIG (reference sequence). The CDR3 DNA reads TGTGCCTGGAGTGTACGACAGGGATACTACAATGAGCAGTTCTTC. Translation: CAWSVRQGYYNEQFF. The full variable domain, in which reference TRBV30 and TRBJ2-1 provide the parts outside the CDR3, is SQTIHQWPATLVQPVGSPLSLECTVEGTSNPNLYWYRQAAGRGLQLLFYSVGIGQISSEVPQNLSASRPQDRQFILSSKKLLLSDSGFYLCAWSVRQGYYNEQFFGPGTRLTVL.

This clone was seen only once. The rearrangement links TRBV5-1 to TRBJ2-1; the match to TRBD1 covers 9 bases. The germline CDR1 and CDR2 sequences are SGHRS and YFSETQ. Unmatched junction bases numbered 10, after V lost 1 base and J lost 8 bases. CDR3 length equals 16 residues. CDR3 sequence: CASSLISGTGLDEQFF. The CDR3 DNA reads as TGCGCCAGCAGCTTGATATCCGGGACAGGGTTGGATGAGCAGTTCTTC.

V and J are TRBV5-6 and TRBJ1-1; D possibly corresponds to TRBD1 (5 bases). The length of the CDR3 is 16 residues. V dropped 3 bases and J dropped 4 bases, with 19 bases sitting between them. In germline, CDR1 is SGHDT, CDR2 YYEEEE. The CDR3 loop is CASSWGWRGGGTEAFF. CDR3 coding DNA: TGTGCCAGCAGCTGGGGGTGGAGGGGAGGAGGCACTGAAGCTTTCTTT.

This chain uses TRBV3-1 (or the pseudogene TRBV3-2) with TRBJ1-1; D is uncertain. Germline V gene data show CDR1 as LGHDT and CDR2 as YNNKEL (reference sequence). The length of the CDR3 is 13 residues. The V and J ends lost 4 bases and 1 base respectively, with 7 bases between them. The CDR3 here is CASSPTGNTEAFF. The CDR3 coding sequence is TGTGCCAGCAGCCCGACGGGGAACACTGAAGCTTTCTTT.

The CDR3 region is CASSLSEGYSYGYTF. The CDR3 DNA sequence: TGTGCCAGCAGCTTATCGGAGGGGTATAGTTATGGCTACACCTTC. The V and J genes are TRBV7-2 and TRBJ1-2; D is possibly TRBD1 (5 bases). The CDR3 has 15 amino acids. The germline V gene has CDR1 SGHTA and CDR2 FQGNSA. V lost 2 bases and J lost 5, with 15 bases in between.

The J gene is TRBJ2-7, the V gene TRBV6-5, with 7 bases that match TRBD1. The CDR3 contains 15 residues. J gave up 4 bases and V 4 bases, and 10 bases lay outside the gene matches. Germline CDR1 and CDR2: MNHEY and SVGAGI. CDR3 sequence (DNA): TGTGCCAGCAGTTTACGGGGACAGAGACCTTACGAGCAGTACTTC. Its protein is CASSLRGQRPYEQYF.

The chain uses TRBV7-2 and TRBJ2-3; TRBD2 aligns across 7 bases. CDR1 and CDR2 (germline): SGHTA, FQGNSA. CDR3 size: 17 residues. With V trimmed by 0 bases and J by 2 bases, 8 bases remained unmatched. In DNA form, the CDR3 reads TGTGCCAGCAGCTTAGCGGGGTTTCGGGGGGACACAGATACGCAGTATTTT. This codes for CASSLAGFRGDTDTQYF.

This clone was recorded only once. The CDR3: CASRPEGDFYGYTF. Written as DNA, the CDR3 is TGTGCCAGCAGGCCTGAAGGGGACTTCTATGGCTACACCTTC. V gene TRBV6-5 combines with J gene TRBJ1-2, with TRBD1 as a possible D gene (5 bases). V shed 6 bases and J shed 4 bases, with 15 bases lying between them. CDR1 is MNHEY and CDR2 is SVGAGI in the germline V gene. The CDR3 consists of 14 residues.